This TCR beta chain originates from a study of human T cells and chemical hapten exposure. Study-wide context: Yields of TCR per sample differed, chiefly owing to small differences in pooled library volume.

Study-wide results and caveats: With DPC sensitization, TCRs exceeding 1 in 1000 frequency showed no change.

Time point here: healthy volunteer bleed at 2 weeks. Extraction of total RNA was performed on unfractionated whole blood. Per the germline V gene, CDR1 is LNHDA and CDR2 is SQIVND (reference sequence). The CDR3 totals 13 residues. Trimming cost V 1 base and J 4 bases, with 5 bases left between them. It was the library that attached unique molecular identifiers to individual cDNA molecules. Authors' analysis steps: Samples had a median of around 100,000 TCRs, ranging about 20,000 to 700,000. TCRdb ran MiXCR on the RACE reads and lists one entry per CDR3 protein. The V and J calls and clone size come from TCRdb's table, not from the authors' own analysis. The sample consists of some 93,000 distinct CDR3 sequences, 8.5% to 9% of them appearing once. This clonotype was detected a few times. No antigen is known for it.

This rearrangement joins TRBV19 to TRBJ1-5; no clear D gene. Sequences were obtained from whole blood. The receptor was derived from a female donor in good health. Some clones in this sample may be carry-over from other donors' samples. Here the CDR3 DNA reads TGTGCCAGTAGTATAGCTGGGAATCAGCCCCAGCATTTT. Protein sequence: CASSIAGNQPQHF.